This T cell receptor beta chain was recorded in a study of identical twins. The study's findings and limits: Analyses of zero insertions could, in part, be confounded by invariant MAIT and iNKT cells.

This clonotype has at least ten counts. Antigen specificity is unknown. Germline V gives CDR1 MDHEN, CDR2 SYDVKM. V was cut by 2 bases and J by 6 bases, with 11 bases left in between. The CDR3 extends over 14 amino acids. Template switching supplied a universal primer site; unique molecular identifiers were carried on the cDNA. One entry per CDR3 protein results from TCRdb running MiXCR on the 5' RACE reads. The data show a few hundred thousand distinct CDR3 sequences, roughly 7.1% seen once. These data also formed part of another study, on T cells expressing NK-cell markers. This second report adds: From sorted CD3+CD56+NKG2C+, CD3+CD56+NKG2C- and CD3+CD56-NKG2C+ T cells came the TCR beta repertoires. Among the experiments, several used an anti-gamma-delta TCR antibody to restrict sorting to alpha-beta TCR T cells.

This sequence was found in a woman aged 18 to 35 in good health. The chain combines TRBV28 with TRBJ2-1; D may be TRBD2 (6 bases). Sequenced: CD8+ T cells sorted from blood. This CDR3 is CASSLRGLGNEQFF. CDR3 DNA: TGTGCCAGCAGTTTACGGGGGTTGGGCAATGAGCAGTTCTTC.